What follows describes a single T cell receptor beta chain. This sample stems from a study of technical replicates of blood from a few donors. The assay was immunoSEQ multiplex PCR, and TCRdb's table has in-frame clones only and misses some. The table records tens of thousands of clones, nearly 99% of them present only once. This CDR3 has 18 residues. Trimming stripped 3 bases from V and 2 bases from J, with 20 bases between. Germline values: CDR1 KGHSH, CDR2 LQKENI. This chain uses TRBV18 with TRBJ1-5; TRBD1 might be the D (6 bases). Material for sequencing was T cells isolated from PBMCs. The receptor was derived from a human donor in good health. CDR3 in amino acids: CASSPSLTLGAGNQPQHF. CDR3 nucleotide sequence: TGTGCCAGCTCACCCTCCCTTACCTTGGGGGCTGGCAATCAGCCCCAGCATTTT.